The 3 T cell receptor beta chains listed next were all sequenced from one sample in a study of cytomegalovirus exposure and HLA in healthy donors. Both 60 Vbeta primers and 13 Jbeta primers went into the PCR. Using immunoSEQ multiplex PCR, the repertoire was profiled, and TCRdb retains in-frame clones only, with some absent. The data show some 100,000 clones, less than 85% seen once. Sequenced sample: PBMCs. These receptors came from a man between 18 and 35 years old in good health and CMV-seronegative.

The chain joins TRBV7-9 to TRBJ2-4; no reliable D call. Germline V CDR1 and CDR2: SEHNR, FQNEAQ (reference sequence). The length of the CDR3 is 14 residues. Trimming shortened V by 5 bases and J by 7 bases, and 15 bases separated the two germline ends. CDR3 residues: CASSPPHPENIQYF. CDR3 nucleotide sequence: TGTGCCAGCAGCCCCCCTCACCCGGAGAACATTCAGTACTTC.

V usage is TRBV6-5 and J usage is TRBJ1-1; weak D call: TRBD1 (5 bases). Germline V gives CDR1 MNHEY, CDR2 SVGAGI. V shed 2 bases and J shed 4 bases, with 8 bases lying between them. The CDR3 is 13 amino acids. CDR3 coding DNA: TGTGCCAGCAGTTACGGGGGGATCACTGAAGCTTTCTTT. Encoded protein: CASSYGGITEAFF.

The CDR3 DNA follows: TGTGCCAGTAGTATGGGGGGTTTCAGCAATCAGCCCCAGCATTTT. This encodes CASSMGGFSNQPQHF. The V call is TRBV19, the J call TRBJ1-5; the D gene is possibly TRBD1 (5 bases). Germline CDR1 and CDR2: LNHDA and SQIVND (reference sequence). Trimming pared 3 bases from V and 1 base from J, leaving 10 bases between. The CDR3 contains 15 residues.